This T cell receptor (beta chain) emerged from a study of CD8+ T cells in alopecia areata. There are 14 residues in the CDR3. The germline gives CDR1 SGHTA, CDR2 FQGTGA. Trimming cost V 2 bases and J 1 base, with 9 bases left between them. The treatment is: oral pan-JAK inhibitor, 5-10 mg twice daily. cDNA reverse transcribed from extracted RNA served as the sequencing template. Profiling relied on immunoSEQ multiplex PCR, and the TCRdb table lists in-frame clones only, not all of them. The data show roughly 190,000 clones, around 60% seen once. The V call is TRBV7-3, the J call TRBJ2-7, with D maybe TRBD1 (5 bases). The TCR was taken from a human donor with alopecia areata. The input for sequencing was CD4+ T cells sorted from blood, taken at week 4, from a patient treated with tofacitinib. For the CDR3, the DNA is TGTGCCAGCAGCTTATATCCAGGGTCCTACGAGCAGTACTTC. Translation: CASSLYPGSYEQYF.